These T cell receptor beta chains were read from a single sample in a study of CD8+ T cells in alopecia areata. TCRdb's copy holds only in-frame clones and misses some; the assay was immunoSEQ multiplex PCR. The data hold some 120,000 clones, with approximately 57% observed a single time. The sequencing here drew on CD4+ T cells sorted from blood, taken at week 4, from a patient treated with tofacitinib. These receptors were taken from a human donor with alopecia areata. The CDR3 runs from the conserved cysteine through the conserved F or W. The D gene is left open where the match is weak. Only some rows state a clone size, as once, few, many or a class for expanded clones.

J: TRBJ1-1; D: TRBD1; V: TRBV7-9; size: .; CDR3: CASSLGQMNTEAFF; DNA: TGTGCCAGCAGCTTGGGACAGATGAACACTGAAGCTTTCTTT
J: TRBJ2-1; D: TRBD1; V: TRBV29-1; size: .; CDR3: CSVTRQGNEQFF; DNA: TGCAGCGTAACCCGACAGGGGAATGAGCAGTTCTTC
J: TRBJ1-2; D: .; V: TRBV29-1; size: .; CDR3: CSVGTSTYGYTF; DNA: TGCAGCGTAGGGACCTCGACCTATGGCTACACCTTC
J: TRBJ2-2; D: .; V: TRBV30; size: .; CDR3: CAWSVGDTGELFF; DNA: TGTGCCTGGAGTGTCGGGGATACCGGGGAGCTGTTTTTT
J: TRBJ2-5; D: .; V: TRBV28; size: .; CDR3: CASRSLGLVQETQYF; DNA: TGTGCCAGCAGATCCCTTGGACTTGTCCAAGAGACCCAGTACTTC
J: TRBJ1-6; D: .; V: TRBV13; size: .; CDR3: CASSHSPRAGNSPLHF; DNA: TGTGCCAGCAGCCACTCCCCACGGGCAGGGAACTCACCCCTCCACTTT
J: TRBJ1-5; D: .; V: TRBV7-9; size: .; CDR3: CASSLDDQPQHF; DNA: TGTGCCAGCAGCTTAGATGATCAGCCCCAGCATTTT
J: TRBJ2-1; D: TRBD2; V: TRBV30; size: few; CDR3: CAWSARLAHYNEQFF; DNA: TGTGCCTGGAGTGCCCGACTAGCGCACTACAATGAGCAGTTCTTC
J: TRBJ2-3; D: .; V: TRBV15; size: few; CDR3: CATSRDRGTDTQYF; DNA: TGTGCCACCAGCAGAGATCGGGGGACAGATACGCAGTATTTT
J: TRBJ1-2; D: TRBD1; V: TRBV6-5; size: .; CDR3: CASRTTGAHGYTF; DNA: TGTGCCAGCAGGACTACAGGGGCCCATGGCTACACCTTC
J: TRBJ1-2; D: TRBD1; V: TRBV29-1; size: .; CDR3: CSVQPGQGNYGYTF; DNA: TGCAGCGTCCAACCGGGACAGGGGAACTATGGCTACACCTTC
J: TRBJ2-5; D: .; V: TRBV5-1; size: few; CDR3: CASSEWGETQYF; DNA: TGCGCCAGCAGCGAGTGGGGAGAGACCCAGTACTTC
J: TRBJ1-1; D: .; V: TRBV30; size: .; CDR3: CAWSAEVGVEAFF; DNA: TGTGCCTGGAGCGCTGAGGTAGGGGTCGAAGCTTTCTTT
J: TRBJ1-5; D: .; V: TRBV30; size: .; CDR3: CAWSNAPGAQHF; DNA: TGTGCCTGGAGTAACGCCCCGGGGGCCCAGCATTTT
J: TRBJ2-5; D: .; V: TRBV29-1; size: .; CDR3: CSGGPRETQYF; DNA: TGCTCCGGGGGGCCGCGGGAGACCCAGTACTTC
J: TRBJ2-3; D: TRBD2; V: TRBV7-2; size: .; CDR3: CASSLAISGSPDTQYF; DNA: TGTGCCAGCAGCTTAGCAATTAGCGGGAGCCCTGATACGCAGTATTTT
J: TRBJ2-3; D: .; V: TRBV5-4; size: .; CDR3: CASSKSFEATDTQYF; DNA: TGTGCCAGCAGCAAAAGCTTCGAGGCCACAGATACGCAGTATTTT
J: TRBJ2-5; D: TRBD1; V: TRBV10-3; size: .; CDR3: CATSRDRGETQYF; DNA: TGTGCCACCAGTAGGGACAGGGGGGAGACCCAGTACTTC
J: TRBJ2-5; D: .; V: TRBV23-1; size: .; CDR3: CASSQSMREEETQYF; DNA: TGCGCCAGCAGTCAATCGATGAGGGAGGAAGAGACCCAGTACTTC
J: TRBJ2-7; D: .; V: TRBV29-1; size: .; CDR3: CSVRGTRSSYEQYF; DNA: TGCAGCGTTCGGGGGACACGGAGCTCCTACGAGCAGTACTTC
J: TRBJ2-1; D: .; V: TRBV29-1; size: few; CDR3: CSVASVYNEQFF; DNA: TGCAGCGTTGCATCTGTTTACAATGAGCAGTTCTTC
J: TRBJ2-5; D: .; V: TRBV5-1; size: .; CDR3: CASSSPTTNEETQYF; DNA: TGCGCCAGCAGCTCCCCTACAACGAATGAAGAGACCCAGTACTTC
J: TRBJ2-2; D: .; V: TRBV7-2; size: once; CDR3: CASSLARESTGELFF; DNA: TGTGCCAGCAGCTTAGCCAGGGAGAGCACCGGGGAGCTGTTTTTT
J: TRBJ2-7; D: .; V: TRBV4-1; size: .; CDR3: CASSQEGVSYEQYF; DNA: TGCGCCAGCAGCCAAGAAGGGGTCAGCTACGAGCAGTACTTC
J: TRBJ2-3; D: TRBD2; V: TRBV15; size: .; CDR3: CATSRGTSFRDTQYF; DNA: TGTGCCACCAGTCGGGGGACTAGCTTTCGGGATACGCAGTATTTT
J: TRBJ2-7; D: .; V: TRBV18; size: few; CDR3: CASSSLMYEQYF; DNA: TGTGCCAGCTCATCCCTCATGTACGAGCAGTACTTC
J: TRBJ2-3; D: .; V: TRBV11-2; size: .; CDR3: CASVDQTDTQYF; DNA: TGTGCCAGCGTGGATCAGACAGATACGCAGTATTTT
J: TRBJ2-7; D: TRBD2; V: TRBV9; size: .; CDR3: CASSRGTRGVHEQYF; DNA: TGTGCCAGCAGCCGCGGGACGCGGGGGGTCCACGAGCAGTACTTC
J: TRBJ2-7; D: TRBD1; V: TRBV6-1; size: .; CDR3: CASSEAGGQGYEQYF; DNA: TGTGCCAGCAGTGAAGCGGGGGGACAGGGCTACGAGCAGTACTTC
J: TRBJ2-1; D: TRBD2; V: TRBV25-1; size: .; CDR3: CASTPGLGYGEQFF; DNA: TGTGCCAGCACGCCGGGACTAGGGTACGGTGAGCAGTTCTTC
J: TRBJ2-2; D: TRBD2; V: TRBV29-1; size: .; CDR3: CSVWTSGGAVPNTGELFF; DNA: TGCAGCGTTTGGACTAGCGGGGGGGCCGTCCCGAACACCGGGGAGCTGTTTTTT
J: TRBJ1-1; D: .; V: TRBV29-1; size: .; CDR3: CSVEGPHGVAFF; DNA: TGCAGCGTTGAAGGGCCCCACGGAGTAGCTTTCTTT
J: TRBJ2-1; D: TRBD1; V: TRBV29-1; size: .; CDR3: CSVVWDRGLIVSEQFF; DNA: TGCAGCGTTGTGTGGGACAGGGGGCTGATAGTGAGTGAGCAGTTCTTC
J: TRBJ2-5; D: .; V: TRBV9; size: .; CDR3: CASSPGPYQETQYF; DNA: TGTGCCAGCAGCCCGGGGCCGTACCAAGAGACCCAGTACTTC
J: TRBJ1-2; D: .; V: TRBV29-1; size: .; CDR3: CSAGGGSTLYGYTF; DNA: TGCAGCGCCGGAGGAGGCTCTACGCTTTATGGCTACACCTTC
J: TRBJ2-3; D: .; V: TRBV5-1; size: .; CDR3: CASSFTTPGTDTQYF; DNA: TGCGCCAGCAGCTTTACTACCCCCGGGACAGATACGCAGTATTTT
J: TRBJ2-1; D: .; V: TRBV25-1; size: .; CDR3: CASSGLHVNEQFF; DNA: TGTGCCAGCAGTGGACTCCATGTCAATGAGCAGTTCTTC
J: TRBJ2-3; D: TRBD2; V: TRBV5-1; size: few; CDR3: CASSSTSGGADTQYF; DNA: TGCGCCAGCAGCTCGACTAGCGGGGGTGCAGATACGCAGTATTTT
J: TRBJ2-2; D: .; V: TRBV5-1; size: few; CDR3: CASSLAGDTGELFF; DNA: TGCGCCAGCAGCTTGGCAGGCGACACCGGGGAGCTGTTTTTT
J: TRBJ2-7; D: .; V: TRBV5-1; size: .; CDR3: CASSLVESDYEQYF; DNA: TGCGCCAGCAGCTTGGTAGAGTCTGACTACGAGCAGTACTTC
J: TRBJ1-1; D: TRBD1; V: TRBV29-1; size: .; CDR3: CSVGNQGAYTEAFF; DNA: TGCAGCGTTGGTAATCAGGGGGCGTACACTGAAGCTTTCTTT
J: TRBJ2-2; D: .; V: TRBV30; size: once; CDR3: CAWSVRGSTGELFF; DNA: TGTGCCTGGAGTGTACGAGGTAGCACCGGGGAGCTGTTTTTT
J: TRBJ1-2; D: .; V: TRBV4-3; size: .; CDR3: CASSPQSGDGYTF; DNA: TGCGCCAGCAGCCCCCAATCCGGGGATGGCTACACCTTC
J: TRBJ2-7; D: TRBD2; V: TRBV4-3; size: .; CDR3: CASSQGGRADEQYF; DNA: TGCGCCAGCAGCCAAGGCGGGAGGGCCGACGAGCAGTACTTC
J: TRBJ2-5; D: .; V: TRBV7-6; size: .; CDR3: CASSPDIRETQYF; DNA: TGTGCCAGCAGCCCCGATATTCGGGAGACCCAGTACTTC
J: TRBJ2-2; D: .; V: TRBV7-3; size: once; CDR3: CASSAGTNTGELFF; DNA: TGTGCCAGCAGCGCCGGGACGAACACCGGGGAGCTGTTTTTT
J: TRBJ2-7; D: .; V: TRBV2; size: .; CDR3: CASRVTASHEQYF; DNA: TGTGCCAGCAGGGTGACGGCATCCCACGAGCAGTACTTC
J: TRBJ1-1; D: .; V: TRBV30; size: few; CDR3: CAWRKGDTEAFF; DNA: TGTGCCTGGAGGAAAGGGGACACTGAAGCTTTCTTT
J: TRBJ2-7; D: .; V: TRBV7-2; size: few; CDR3: CASSLVSAGGYEQYF; DNA: TGTGCCAGCAGCTTAGTTTCAGCCGGGGGCTACGAGCAGTACTTC
J: TRBJ2-1; D: .; V: TRBV25-1; size: .; CDR3: CASSLRVEQFF; DNA: TGTGCCAGCAGCCTTAGGGTAGAGCAGTTCTTC
J: TRBJ1-1; D: .; V: TRBV27; size: .; CDR3: CASSLEGGTEAFF; DNA: TGTGCCAGCAGTTTAGAGGGGGGCACTGAAGCTTTCTTT
J: TRBJ1-5; D: .; V: TRBV28; size: .; CDR3: CASRGPGRIHF; DNA: TGTGCCAGCAGGGGTCCGGGACGGATTCATTTT
J: TRBJ2-1; D: TRBD2; V: TRBV19; size: .; CDR3: CASSSGLVTFF; DNA: TGTGCCAGTAGCTCAGGACTAGTTACGTTCTTC
J: TRBJ1-2; D: .; V: TRBV10-3; size: .; CDR3: CAIGPDARRGYTF; DNA: TGTGCCATCGGCCCGGACGCCCGGAGGGGCTACACCTTC
J: TRBJ1-2; D: TRBD1; V: TRBV7-9; size: few; CDR3: CASSPGQNYGYTF; DNA: TGTGCCAGCAGCCCGGGACAGAACTATGGCTACACCTTC
J: TRBJ2-1; D: .; V: TRBV4-2; size: .; CDR3: CASSQGLAVSSYNEQFF; DNA: TGTGCCAGCAGCCAAGGGTTAGCGGTGAGCTCCTACAATGAGCAGTTCTTC